This TCR beta chain was captured in a study of blood T cell repertoires in COVID-19. Across the whole study: There were acute and convalescent COVID-19 samples, and they came from the United States, Italy and Spain.

The V gene's germline CDR1 is KGHSH and CDR2 LQKENI. The CDR3 covers 16 residues. The V end lost 3 bases, the J end lost 2 bases, and 14 bases lay between the germline ends. Measured with immunoSEQ multiplex PCR; TCRdb has only the in-frame clones, and not every one. The sample comprises over 150,000 clones, roughly nine tenths of which are singletons, and approximately 0.59% rests with the top ten. V and J are TRBV18 and TRBJ1-3, with D possibly matching TRBD1 (6 bases). The receptor's source is a man aged 50 to 60 with acute or convalescent COVID-19. The specimen sequenced was peripheral blood. The CDR3, as DNA: TGTGCCAGCTCACCCCAGGGGCATTCCCCTGGAAACACCATATATTTT. Translating gives CASSPQGHSPGNTIYF.